Each of the 26 T cell receptor beta chains below was sequenced from the same sample in a study of T cell responses to AZD1222 COVID-19 vaccine. Clones were sequenced by immunoSEQ multiplex PCR, and TCRdb holds only the in-frame ones, with some missing. The sample holds around 150,000 clones, about 95% seen once. The sequences come from peripheral blood, collected on day 0 of AZD1222 vaccination. These receptors all come from an adult in good health.

The chain combines TRBV18 with TRBJ2-3; no clear D gene. Germline V gene lookup returns CDR1 KGHSH and CDR2 LQKENI. The CDR3 loop spans 13 amino acids. Trimming stripped 9 bases from V and 2 bases from J, with 12 bases between. CDR3 loop: CASVPILTDTQYF. CDR3 DNA: TGTGCCAGTGTCCCTATCCTCACAGATACGCAGTATTTT.

The chain recombines TRBV27 with TRBJ2-1; TRBD2 agrees at 7 bases. The CDR3 runs 17 residues. The junction had 15 bases not matched to a gene; V was cut back by 4 bases and J by 6 bases. Germline CDR1 and CDR2: MNHEY and SMNVEV (reference sequence). The CDR3 nucleotides are TGTGCCAGCAGTTCAGGCCTATTAGTAGCGGGTCGCAATGAGCAGTTCTTC. Residues: CASSSGLLVAGRNEQFF.

This chain links TRBV2 with TRBJ1-2; 8 bases are shared with TRBD1. CDR1 SNHLY and CDR2 FYNNEI come from the germline V gene. The CDR3 contains 15 residues. Trimming cost V 9 bases and J 14 bases; bases outside gene matches: 23. In nucleotides, the CDR3 is TGTGCCAGGACCGGGACAGGAATCACTCTCAATGCGGAGACCTTC. Its protein is CARTGTGITLNAETF.

The gene calls are TRBV5-4 and TRBJ2-2; no firm D call. V was pared by 4 bases and J by 0 bases, with 4 bases between. CDR1 SGHNT and CDR2 YYREEE come from the germline V gene (reference sequence). The CDR3 length is 13 residues. CDR3 region: CASSIANTGELFF. DNA of the CDR3: TGTGCCAGCAGCATCGCGAACACCGGGGAGCTGTTTTTT.

This clone has only a few counts. The chain recombines TRBV18 with TRBJ2-4; 13 bases line up with TRBD2. V was clipped by 1 base and J by 4 bases; unmatched bases: 1. The CDR3 spans 16 residues. The germline V gene encodes CDR1 KGHSH and CDR2 LQKENI. CDR3 nucleotide sequence: TGTGCCAGCTCACCACGACTAGCGGGAGGTAAAAACATTCAGTACTTC. It specifies CASSPRLAGGKNIQYF.

This clone was seen a single time. The V and J genes are TRBV18 and TRBJ1-2, with 8 bases aligning to TRBD1. Germline CDR1 KGHSH, CDR2 LQKENI. CDR3 length: 15 amino acids. Trimming cost V 1 base and J 6 bases; bases outside gene matches: 7. CDR3 DNA sequence: TGTGCCAGCTCACCACTTCCAGGGGGCGAAAATGGCTACACCTTC. Protein: CASSPLPGGENGYTF.

This chain links TRBV6-4 with TRBJ2-1; TRBD2 might be the D (5 bases). Trimming cost V 2 bases and J 10 bases, with 12 bases left between them. CDR3 length: 13 amino acids. Germline loops: CDR1 MRHNA, CDR2 SNTAGT. The CDR3 DNA reads TGTGCCAGCAGTGACCACTACGAGGGCGAGCAGTTCTTC. Its translation is CASSDHYEGEQFF.

Note on this clone: The same CDR3 arises from other DNA sequences in this sample as well. This chain joins TRBV7-9 and TRBJ2-1; the D gene is possibly TRBD2 (5 bases). CDR1 is SEHNR, CDR2 FQNEAQ, per germline (reference sequence). The V and J ends lost 5 bases and 0 bases respectively, with 11 bases between them. The CDR3 length is 15 residues. This CDR3 reads CASSPRGSSYNEQFF. CDR3 in DNA: TGTGCCAGCAGCCCCCGGGGAAGCTCCTACAATGAGCAGTTCTTC.

The rearrangement uses TRBV5-4 and TRBJ1-2; D call uncertain. V shed 0 bases and J shed 7 bases, with 7 bases lying between them. This CDR3 contains 12 residues. Germline assignment: CDR1 SGHNT and CDR2 YYREEE (reference sequence). The CDR3 loop is CASSLGGGGYTF. CDR3 DNA: TGTGCCAGCAGCTTGGGGGGAGGTGGCTACACCTTC.

CDR3 residues: CASSYRWAAGNTIYF. CDR3 in DNA: TGTGCCAGCAGTTACAGGTGGGCCGCTGGAAACACCATATATTTT. The J gene is TRBJ1-3, the V gene TRBV6-5; D not resolved. V lost 2 bases, J lost 2 bases, and 10 bases lay in between. This CDR3 spans 15 amino acids. Germline loops: CDR1 MNHEY, CDR2 SVGAGI.

A single count supports this clone. This chain uses TRBV2 with TRBJ2-6; TRBD1 might be the D (5 bases). The CDR3 covers 15 residues. The germline V gene encodes CDR1 SNHLY and CDR2 FYNNEI. The V and J ends lost 6 bases and 1 base respectively, with 10 bases between them. The CDR3, as DNA: TGTGCCAGCAGCACCTCAGGGTCTGGGGCCAACGTCCTGACTTTC. This codes for CASSTSGSGANVLTF. Based on the CDR3 plus reference TRBV2 and TRBJ2-6, the full variable domain is EPEVTQTPSHQVTQMGQEVILRCVPISNHLYFYWYRQILGQKVEFLVSFYNNEISEKSEIFDDQFSVERPDGSNFTLKIRSTKLEDSAMYFCASSTSGSGANVLTFGAGSRLTVL.

The rearrangement links TRBV28 to TRBJ1-5; D unresolved. The CDR3 runs 15 residues. Germline V gene lookup returns CDR1 MDHEN and CDR2 SYDVKM. Trimming cost V 5 bases and J 0 bases, with 11 bases left between them. In DNA form, the CDR3 reads TGTGCCAGCAGTCTAGACACATATAGCAATCAGCCCCAGCATTTT. It is translated as CASSLDTYSNQPQHF.

The genes are TRBV12-5 and TRBJ1-6; 7 bases agree with TRBD1. V gave up 4 bases and J gave up 4 bases; unmatched junction bases: 1. The CDR3 loop spans 14 amino acids. Germline V gives CDR1 LGHNT, CDR2 FRNRAP. Here the CDR3 DNA reads TGTGCTAGTGGTTCACAGGGGTATAATTCACCCCTCCACTTT. This translates into CASGSQGYNSPLHF.

This chain joins TRBV3-1 (or the pseudogene TRBV3-2) and TRBJ1-2; D is unresolved. The CDR3 totals 13 residues. Per germline, CDR1 LGHDT and CDR2 YNNKEL (reference sequence). The germline V and J ends were trimmed by 4 bases and 5 bases, with 11 bases remaining between them. CDR3 loop: CASSPTAMYGYTF. Here the CDR3 DNA reads TGTGCCAGCAGCCCTACAGCGATGTATGGCTACACCTTC.

The DNA of the CDR3 is TGTGCCAGCAGTGAACGGCAGACTAGCTATGGCTACACCTTC. It codes for CASSERQTSYGYTF. The chain employs TRBV2 and TRBJ1-2, with D unclear. The CDR3 is 14 residues long. Trimming left V 2 bases short and J 4 bases short, with 11 bases between. Germline assignment: CDR1 SNHLY and CDR2 FYNNEI.

A few counts support this clone. This sequence joins TRBV2 and TRBJ1-1; 10 nucleotides line up with TRBD1. This CDR3 is 14 amino acids long. Looked up from germline, CDR1 is SNHLY and CDR2 is FYNNEI. The V gene end was trimmed by 6 bases and the J gene end by 5 bases; junction bases not matched to a gene: 6. The CDR3, as DNA: TGTGCCAGCAGGCGGGACAGGGGAGAAACTGAAGCTTTCTTT. This gives the protein CASRRDRGETEAFF.

This clone was observed a single time. The chain combines TRBV10-3 with TRBJ1-2, with D unclear. Trimming pared 1 base from V and 5 bases from J, leaving 20 bases between. Per the germline V gene, CDR1 is ENHRY and CDR2 is SYGVKD. The CDR3 contains 17 residues. The CDR3 nucleotides read TGTGCCATCAGTGAGTTGGACGGGCCTCCACGTGGGTATGGCTACACCTTC. Translated, it gives CAISELDGPPRGYGYTF.

The chain uses TRBV15 and TRBJ2-2, with a weak D call TRBD1 (5 bases). Per germline, CDR1 LNHNV and CDR2 YYDKDF (reference sequence). The CDR3 has 14 amino acids. V shed 8 bases and J shed 7 bases, with 17 bases lying between them. The chain's CDR3 is CATADSTRRGELFF. DNA of the CDR3: TGTGCCACCGCCGACAGCACACGACGCGGGGAGCTGTTTTTT.

This clone came up once. The V and J genes are TRBV5-1 and TRBJ1-6; a weak D match, TRBD1 (5 bases). The germline V and J ends were trimmed by 2 bases and 6 bases, with 15 bases remaining between them. This CDR3 region has 16 residues. CDR1 is SGHRS and CDR2 is YFSETQ in the germline V gene. The CDR3 DNA follows: TGCGCCAGCAGCTTTTCCGGACATAACAGTAATTCACCCCTCCACTTT. Translation: CASSFSGHNSNSPLHF.

With respect to this clone: Other DNA sequences of this sample code for an identical CDR3. The chain recombines TRBV5-4 with TRBJ2-3, with TRBD1 identical over 9 bases. The CDR3 sequence is 14 residues long. After removal of 2 bases from V and 3 bases from J, the junction contained 1 base not matched to a gene. CDR1 and CDR2 (germline): SGHNT, YYREEE (reference sequence). Here the CDR3 reads CASSLQGATDTQYF. The CDR3 coding sequence is TGTGCCAGCAGCTTACAGGGGGCAACAGATACGCAGTATTTT. Supplemented by reference TRBV5-4 and TRBJ2-3, the full variable domain reads ETGVTQSPTHLIKTRGQQVTLRCSSQSGHNTVSWYQQALGQGPQFIFQYYREEENGRGNFPPRFSGLQFPNYSSELNVNALELDDSALYLCASSLQGATDTQYFGPGTRLTVL.

The chain recombines TRBV5-1 with TRBJ1-6; D is perhaps TRBD1 (5 bases). V was pared by 2 bases and J by 9 bases, with 21 bases between. In germline, CDR1 is SGHRS, CDR2 YFSETQ. This CDR3 spans 17 amino acids. This CDR3 is CASSLDGGGGVTSPLHF. The CDR3, as DNA: TGCGCCAGCAGCTTAGATGGAGGCGGAGGGGTCACTTCACCCCTCCACTTT.

This clone was recorded once. J is TRBJ1-2 and V is TRBV19; 8 bases agree with TRBD1. The CDR3 loop spans 13 amino acids. V dropped 10 bases and J dropped 0; count of bases not matched to a gene: 4. Per the germline V gene, CDR1 is LNHDA and CDR2 is SQIVND (reference sequence). The CDR3 coding sequence is TGTGCCATCGACAGGGGAGCTAACTATGGCTACACCTTC. Residues: CAIDRGANYGYTF.

The chain couples TRBV10-3 to TRBJ1-1; 7 bases agree with TRBD1. Germline lookup yields CDR1 ENHRY and CDR2 SYGVKD. The trim removed 5 bases at V and 1 base at J, leaving 7 bases unmatched. There are 15 residues in the CDR3. The CDR3: CAISPTDRTNTEAFF. CDR3 coding DNA: TGTGCCATCAGTCCTACGGACAGGACGAACACTGAAGCTTTCTTT.

This chain joins TRBV7-2 and TRBJ2-1, with 12 positions matching TRBD2. The CDR3 has 16 amino acids. V trimming: 2 bases; J trimming: 10 bases; junction bases outside the gene matches: 9. Per the germline V gene, CDR1 is SGHTA and CDR2 is FQGNSA. The CDR3 DNA reads TGTGCCAGCAGCTTATTTCGACTAGCGGGAGAGGGGGAGCAGTTCTTC. This gives the protein CASSLFRLAGEGEQFF.

V and J are TRBV21-1 and TRBJ2-3; the tabulated D call, TRBD2, remains unverified against the DNA. TRBV21-1 is a recognized pseudogene. The CDR3 totals 15 residues. The CDR3 sequence: CASSITSLNTDTQYF. CDR3 sequence (DNA): TGTGCCAGCAGCATTACTAGCCTAAACACAGATACGCAGTATTTT.

This clone was seen a single time. This rearrangement joins TRBV7-9 to TRBJ2-1; 8 nucleotides agree with TRBD2. Germline trimming cut 5 bases from V and 10 bases from J; bases unmatched to any gene: 13. This CDR3 is 15 amino acids long. Germline V CDR1 and CDR2: SEHNR, FQNEAQ (reference sequence). The CDR3: CASSPGGGAIREQFF. CDR3 nucleotides: TGTGCCAGCAGCCCGGGGGGGGGCGCGATAAGGGAGCAGTTCTTC. Drawing the rest from reference TRBV7-9 and TRBJ2-1, the complete variable domain is DTGVSQNPRHKITKRGQNVTFRCDPISEHNRLYWYRQTLGQGPEFLTYFQNEAQLEKSRLLSDRFSAERPKGSFSTLEIQRTEQGDSAMYLCASSPGGGAIREQFFGPGTRLTVL.